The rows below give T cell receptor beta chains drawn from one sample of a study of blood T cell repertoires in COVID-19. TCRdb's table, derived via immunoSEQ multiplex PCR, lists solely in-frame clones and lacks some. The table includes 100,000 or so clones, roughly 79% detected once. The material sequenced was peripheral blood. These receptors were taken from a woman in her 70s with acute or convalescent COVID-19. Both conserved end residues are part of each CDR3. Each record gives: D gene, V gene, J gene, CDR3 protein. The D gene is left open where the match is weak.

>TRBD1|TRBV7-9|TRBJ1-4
CASSPWQGAMDEKLFF
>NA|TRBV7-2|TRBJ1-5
CASSLDGMGNQPQHF
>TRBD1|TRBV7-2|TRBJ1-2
CASSLQTGDGYTF
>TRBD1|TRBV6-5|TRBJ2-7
CASFGRGHYEQYF
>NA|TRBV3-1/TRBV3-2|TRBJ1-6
CASSHRVTGSPLHF
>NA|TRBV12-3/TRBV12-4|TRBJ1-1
CASRGSGGPAFF
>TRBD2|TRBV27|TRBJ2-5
CASSSRLAGVQETQYF
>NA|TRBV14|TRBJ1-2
CASSRPREGYTF
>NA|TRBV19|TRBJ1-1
CASRSGGHMNTEAFF
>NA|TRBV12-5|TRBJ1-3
CASGLVVGTIEVGAGNTIYF
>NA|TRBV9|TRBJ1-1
CASSVAGDTEAFF
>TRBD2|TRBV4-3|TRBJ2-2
CASSQERAGGPDTGELFF
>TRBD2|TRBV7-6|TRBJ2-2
CASSLPSGVDTGELFF
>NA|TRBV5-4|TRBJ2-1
CASSVRGGALADLREQFF
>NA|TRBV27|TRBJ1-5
CASGIGGNQPQHF
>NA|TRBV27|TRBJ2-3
CASSPIGTDTQYF
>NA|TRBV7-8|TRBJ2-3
CASSLVTGQSTDTQYF
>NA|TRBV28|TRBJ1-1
CASRETDINTEAFF